The T cell receptor (beta chain) under discussion was sequenced for a study of T cell responses to AZD1222 COVID-19 vaccine. A note on this clone: Its antigen is still unknown.

Findings and limits, study-wide: Repertoire samples came only from after the peak T cell response.

Trimming took off 8 bases at V and 5 bases at J, with 10 bases between the two ends. The CDR3 is 12 residues long. TCRdb's table, derived via immunoSEQ multiplex PCR, lists solely in-frame clones and lacks some. Altogether roughly 160,000 clones are present, roughly 92% being singletons, with the ten largest covering approximately 0.6%. The specimen comprised peripheral blood, sampled on day 0 of AZD1222 vaccination. The sequence came from an adult in good health. The genes are TRBV12-3 or TRBV12-4 and TRBJ1-5; D remains unclear. In DNA form, the CDR3 reads TGTGCCAGCGGGCCGGCCTATCAGCCCCAGCATTTT. It yields the protein CASGPAYQPQHF.